The clone carrying this T cell receptor beta chain turned up a few times. The record originates from a study of Ad26.COV2.S vaccination and SARS-CoV-2 variants. Using immunoSEQ multiplex PCR, the repertoire was profiled, and TCRdb retains in-frame clones only, with some absent. In the table there are more than 150,000 clones, roughly 89% of which are singletons. The sample in question was peripheral blood, obtained after recovery from COVID-19. The sequence derives from a human donor who had recovered from COVID-19.

CDR3 loop: CASSGLTSGSTDTQYF. The CDR3 DNA follows: TGTGCCAGCAGCGGCCTGACTAGCGGGAGCACAGATACGCAGTATTTT. The rearrangement joins TRBV9 to TRBJ2-3; 10 nucleotides match TRBD2. The V gene's germline CDR1 is SGDLS and CDR2 YYNGEE. The trim removed 3 bases at V and 0 bases at J, leaving 4 bases unmatched. The length of the CDR3 is 16 residues.